This TCR beta chain was identified in a study of OX40 agonist ivuxolimab in advanced cancers. Looking at the study overall: Patients received ivuxolimab, an agonistic anti-OX40 (CD134) antibody.

This CDR3 spans 13 amino acids. Between the trimmed V and J ends, which lost 5 bases and 5 bases, there was a span of 12 bases. Germline CDR1 SEHNR, CDR2 FQNEAQ (reference sequence). The table came from immunoSEQ multiplex PCR; TCRdb's copy has only in-frame clones and leaves some out. The data show 35,000 to 50,000 clones, 75% to 85% seen once. Study-level results: Among the least clonally expanded were partial responders at 0.1-3.0 mg/kg.

Cycle 7 day 1, cycle 4 day 1, and baseline were the timepoints at which blood was sampled. This clone appeared once. Its antigen is not known. This receptor was taken from an adult with an advanced solid tumor such as melanoma, head and neck, liver or kidney cancer. Specimen: CD4+ or CD8+ T cells sorted from blood, collected in a trial of the OX40 agonist ivuxolimab. The genes are TRBV7-9 and TRBJ2-5; D perhaps matches TRBD1 (6 bases). CDR3 residues: CASSRYRAETQYF. DNA for the CDR3: TGTGCCAGCAGCCGGTACAGGGCCGAGACCCAGTACTTC.